Following are 17 T cell receptor beta chains from one sample sequenced in a study of blood T cells in healthy people across ages. Next came a second PCR, run for about 6 to 11 cycles, which used a sample-barcoded 5' primer along with a J-beta primer mix. TCRdb re-called the 5' RACE reads with MiXCR, one entry per CDR3 protein. This table holds about 800,000 distinct CDR3 sequences, 20% to 25% found once. These data were also reused for a study on T cells of mothers and their children.

Sequenced sample: blood. The receptors here all came from a boy aged 10-17 years in good health.

The V and J genes are TRBV9 and TRBJ2-2; no clear D. Per the germline V gene, CDR1 is SGDLS and CDR2 is YYNGEE. The CDR3 runs to 15 residues. V gave up 0 bases and J gave up 6 bases, with 12 bases separating them. The CDR3 DNA reads TGTGCCAGCAGCGTAGATTCACCTGGCGCCGGGGAGCTGTTTTTT. The encoded protein is CASSVDSPGAGELFF.

The gene calls are TRBV5-1 and TRBJ1-1; the match to TRBD1 covers 7 bases. Losses at the gene ends were 2 bases for V and 4 bases for J; bases not matched to a gene: 8. This CDR3 has 15 amino acids. From germline, CDR1 is SGHRS and CDR2 YFSETQ. The CDR3 DNA follows: TGCGCCAGCAGCTTTAAGGGGGCGATAGGCACTGAAGCTTTCTTT. Translation gives CASSFKGAIGTEAFF.

This chain connects TRBV4-3 to TRBJ1-2; D is unresolved. Germline V gene data show CDR1 as LGHNA and CDR2 as YSLEER. Trimming removed 0 bases at V and 3 bases at J, with 8 bases between. The CDR3 is made up of 14 amino acids. The DNA of the CDR3 is TGCGCCAGCAGCCAAGAAGTGGGTGACTATGGCTACACCTTC. Translation: CASSQEVGDYGYTF.

This clonotype was counted a few times. This chain's CDR3 is CSARDRRGINSPLHF. The CDR3, as DNA: TGCAGTGCTAGAGATCGACGGGGGATTAATTCACCCCTCCACTTT. The V call is TRBV20-1, the J call TRBJ1-6; D is perhaps TRBD1 (5 bases). The CDR3 is 15 amino acids. Germline V gene lookup returns CDR1 DFQATT and CDR2 SNEGSKA (reference sequence). Trimming removed 0 bases at V and 6 bases at J, with 12 bases between.

As for this clonotype: Being one base from a much bigger clone, this may be a read error. The chain employs TRBV2 and TRBJ2-5; 8 bases align to TRBD1. Germline assignment: CDR1 SNHLY and CDR2 FYNNEI. J was trimmed by 5 bases and V by 8 bases; bases with no gene match: 4. The CDR3 totals 12 residues. This CDR3 reads CASRRQGETQYF. The CDR3 coding sequence is TGTGCCAGCCGCCGACAGGGGGAGACCCAGTACTTC.

This clonotype has more than one count but fewer than ten. The V gene is TRBV5-5, the J gene TRBJ2-7; TRBD1 aligns across 9 bases. V lost 2 bases to trimming and J lost 3 bases; unmatched junction nucleotides: 3. There are 14 residues in the CDR3. Germline CDR1 is SGHKS and CDR2 is YYEKEE (reference sequence). Here the CDR3 reads CASSFTGGNYEQYF. The CDR3 nucleotides are TGTGCCAGCAGCTTTACAGGGGGCAACTACGAGCAGTACTTC.

There are a few counts of this clonotype. This sequence joins TRBV28 and TRBJ2-1, with a weak D call TRBD1 (5 bases). V was pared by 5 bases and J by 0 bases, with 11 bases between. The CDR3 totals 15 residues. The germline V gene encodes CDR1 MDHEN and CDR2 SYDVKM. CDR3 nucleotides: TGTGCCAGCAGTCCACAGGATACCTCCTACAATGAGCAGTTCTTC. Translated, it gives CASSPQDTSYNEQFF. Full variable domain (missing parts from reference TRBV28 and TRBJ2-1): DVKVTQSSRYLVKRTGEKVFLECVQDMDHENMFWYRQDPGLGLRLIYFSYDVKMKEKGDIPEGYSVSREKKERFSLILESASTNQTSMYLCASSPQDTSYNEQFFGPGTRLTVL.

The CDR3: CSIGFVGEQYF. The CDR3 region has the DNA TGCAGCATTGGCTTTGTCGGGGAGCAGTACTTC. The chain links TRBV29-1 to TRBJ2-7; D call uncertain. Germline V gene sequence: CDR1 SQVTM, CDR2 ANQGSEA. The CDR3 totals 11 residues. Deletions cut 8 bases from V and 7 bases from J, with 15 bases between.

The V gene is TRBV20-1, the J gene TRBJ2-2, with 10 positions matching TRBD1. This CDR3 comprises 14 residues. From germline, CDR1 is DFQATT and CDR2 SNEGSKA (reference sequence). Germline trimming cut 5 bases from V and 3 bases from J; bases unmatched to any gene: 3. The CDR3 reads CSALTGGHTGELFF. DNA of the CDR3: TGCAGTGCTTTGACAGGGGGCCACACCGGGGAGCTGTTTTTT.

To note about this clonotype: One junction end disagrees with the germline gene, perhaps due to a read error. This chain uses TRBV20-1 with TRBJ2-5; a weak D match, TRBD2 (5 bases). Germline V gene data show CDR1 as DFQATT and CDR2 as SNEGSKA (reference sequence). The CDR3 extends over 11 amino acids. The CDR3 nucleotides are TGCAGTGCGGAGGTAGCTGGCGATAAAATGTTC. It translates to CSAEVAGDKMF.

This clonotype was counted only a few times. The chain recombines TRBV15 with TRBJ1-6; no reliable D call. Germline V lookup: CDR1 LNHNV, CDR2 YYDKDF (reference sequence). The germline V and J ends were trimmed by 0 bases and 10 bases, with 13 bases remaining between them. This CDR3 contains 15 residues. CDR3 bases: TGTGCCACCAGCAGAGATAGTATGCGGATCTCACCCCTCCACTTT. This codes for CATSRDSMRISPLHF.

V and J are TRBV12-3 or TRBV12-4 and TRBJ2-2; D unresolved. The CDR3 is made up of 13 amino acids. V was shortened by 6 bases and J by 2 bases, with 7 bases between the two germline ends. The CDR3 spells CASRRENTGELFF. CDR3 nucleotides: TGTGCCAGCAGAAGGGAAAACACCGGGGAGCTGTTTTTT.

Comments on this clonotype: The junction shows a germline mismatch at one end, possibly a read error. The V call is TRBV6-2 or TRBV6-3, the J call TRBJ2-2; no clear D. Germline V gene data show CDR1 as MNHEY and CDR2 as SVGEGT. CDR3 length: 15 amino acids. The CDR3 here is CASGYVPVNTGELFF. The CDR3 DNA reads TGTGCCAGCGGTTACGTCCCAGTCAACACCGGGGAGCTGTTTTTT.

The rearrangement joins TRBV20-1 to TRBJ1-5, with 7 bases fitting TRBD1. CDR1 DFQATT and CDR2 SNEGSKA come from the germline V gene (reference sequence). The CDR3 is made up of 13 amino acids. The ends lost 3 bases at V and 9 bases at J; junction bases unmatched: 8. CDR3 loop: CSASGTDWGPQHF. CDR3 bases: TGCAGTGCTAGCGGGACAGACTGGGGGCCCCAGCATTTT.

This clonotype was counted between two and nine times. The chain links TRBV30 to TRBJ1-2, with a tentative D call TRBD1 (5 bases). V lost 2 bases and J 6 bases, leaving 10 bases between the germline ends. The germline V gene encodes CDR1 GTSNPN and CDR2 SVGIG (reference sequence). The CDR3 sequence is 12 residues long. The CDR3 nucleotides are TGTGCCTGGAGTAGGGGTCAGAATGGCTACACCTTC. Protein product: CAWSRGQNGYTF.

This clonotype turned up a few times. The V and J genes are TRBV12-3 or TRBV12-4 and TRBJ2-2; tentatively, D is TRBD2 (5 bases). V was clipped by 2 bases and J by 5 bases, with 12 bases between them. CDR3 length equals 15 residues. The CDR3 loop is CASSLMREFTGELFF. The CDR3 DNA reads as TGTGCCAGCAGTTTAATGAGGGAGTTTACCGGGGAGCTGTTTTTT.

The chain has TRBV10-3 and TRBJ1-2; D is unresolved. CDR1 and CDR2 from the germline V gene are ENHRY and SYGVKD. This CDR3 is built from 12 residues. V was clipped by 2 bases and J by 5 bases, with 6 bases between them. The CDR3 sequence: CAISEALYGYTF. DNA of the CDR3: TGTGCCATCAGTGAGGCCCTTTATGGCTACACCTTC.